The 19 T cell receptor beta chains below come from one sample, sequenced in a study of glioma-infiltrating T cells. Using RNA template, CDR3s of TCR alpha and beta were amplified with iRepertoire arm-PCR. MiXCR, run by TCRdb on the multiplex PCR reads, gives a single entry per CDR3 protein. The data contain a few hundred thousand distinct CDR3 sequences, roughly two fifths of them singletons. Material for sequencing was glioma tissue, nonneoplastic brain tissue, or PBMCs (not recorded which). Every receptor here comes from a human donor with low-grade glioma or glioblastoma, undergoing nonglioma brain surgery, or in good health (not recorded which).

As concerns this clonotype: A much larger clone differs from this one at a single base, so this may be a read error. The genes are TRBV27 and TRBJ2-3; 10 positions match TRBD2. CDR1 is MNHEY and CDR2 is SMNVEV in the germline V gene (reference sequence). V lost 6 bases and J lost 3; bases outside the gene matches: 6. This CDR3 region has 15 residues. The DNA of the CDR3 is TGTGCCAGCAGCCAGCGGGGGGGCGGGACAGATACGCAGTATTTT. Translated, it gives CASSQRGGGTDTQYF.

This clonotype showed up many times. CDR3 sequence: CASSLNPAGSYEQYF. The CDR3 coding sequence is TGTGCCAGCAGTTTAAATCCAGCGGGGAGCTACGAGCAGTACTTC. This rearrangement joins TRBV27 to TRBJ2-7; 7 bases match TRBD2. V lost 2 bases, J lost 3 bases, and 7 bases stayed unmatched. CDR3 length: 15 residues. Germline lookup yields CDR1 MNHEY and CDR2 SMNVEV (reference sequence).

This chain connects TRBV5-4 to TRBJ2-1; D unclear. Trimming cost V 6 bases and J 6 bases, with 10 bases left between them. CDR3 length: 12 residues. Germline loops: CDR1 SGHNT, CDR2 YYREEE (reference sequence). CDR3: CASTPNFNEQFF. The CDR3 DNA sequence: TGTGCCAGCACCCCGAACTTCAATGAGCAGTTCTTC.

The gene calls are TRBV19 and TRBJ2-7, with TRBD1 identical over 7 bases. The CDR3 has 13 residues. V trimming: 9 bases; J trimming: 3 bases; junction bases outside the gene matches: 8. CDR1 and CDR2 (germline): LNHDA, SQIVND (reference sequence). CDR3 in amino acids: CASRQGRGYEQYF. CDR3 DNA: TGTGCCAGCCGACAGGGTCGGGGCTACGAGCAGTACTTC. The variable domain in full, completed from reference TRBV19 and TRBJ2-7, reads DGGITQSPKYLFRKEGQNVTLSCEQNLNHDAMYWYRQDPGQGLRLIYYSQIVNDFQKGDIAEGYSVSREKKESFPLTVTSAQKNPTAFYLCASRQGRGYEQYFGPGTRLTVT.

Comment on this clonotype: A much larger clone lies one base from this, so it may be a read error. This chain uses TRBV6-5 with TRBJ1-1; D unresolved. The germline V gene has CDR1 MNHEY and CDR2 SVGAGI. CDR3 length equals 14 residues. CDR3 amino acids: CASTYRSENTEAFF. DNA of the CDR3: TGTGCCAGCACTTACAGATCAGAGAACACTGAAGCTTTCTTT.

In nucleotides, the CDR3 is TGTGCCAGCAATCGTAACCCCACGAACACCGGGGAGCTGTTTTTT. The encoded protein is CASNRNPTNTGELFF. This sequence joins TRBV6-2 or TRBV6-3 and TRBJ2-2, with no clear D. Germline assignment: CDR1 MNHEY and CDR2 SVGEGT. The V end was cut by 7 bases, the J end by 0 bases, with 12 bases between. The CDR3 sequence is 15 residues long.

The rearrangement joins TRBV18 to TRBJ2-5; 7 bases are shared with TRBD1. V lost 3 bases to trimming and J lost 1 base; unmatched junction nucleotides: 5. CDR1 is KGHSH, CDR2 LQKENI, per germline. CDR3 size: 15 residues. The chain's CDR3 is CASSPPRGCQETQYF. In DNA, the CDR3 is TGTGCCAGCTCACCGCCCAGGGGGTGCCAAGAGACCCAGTACTTC.

This chain joins TRBV20-1 and TRBJ2-3, with 9 bases identical to TRBD2. The V gene's germline CDR1 is DFQATT and CDR2 SNEGSKA (reference sequence). V dropped 0 bases and J dropped 4; count of bases not matched to a gene: 5. The CDR3 consists of 15 residues. CDR3 coding DNA: TGCAGTGCTAGAGACCCTAGCGGGAACGCAGATACGCAGTATTTT. Its translation is CSARDPSGNADTQYF.

This clonotype turned up a few times. V and J are TRBV7-9 and TRBJ1-4, with a possible D match to TRBD1 (6 bases). The germline V gene has CDR1 SEHNR and CDR2 FQNEAQ (reference sequence). Trimming cost V 5 bases and J 7 bases, with 14 bases left between them. There are 14 residues in the CDR3. The DNA of the CDR3 is TGTGCCAGCAGCCAACAGGGTTTGGGTGAAAAACTGTTTTTT. This encodes CASSQQGLGEKLFF.

As regards this clonotype: This may stem from a read error, because a much larger clone lies one nucleotide away. The V call is TRBV6-1, the J call TRBJ1-1; no clear D gene. The CDR3 sequence is 14 residues long. V was clipped by 4 bases and J by 2 bases, with 11 bases between them. Germline V CDR1 and CDR2: MNHNS, SASEGT. Here the CDR3 reads CASSGKETNTEAFF. Here the CDR3 DNA reads TGTGCCAGCAGTGGTAAGGAGACTAACACTGAAGCTTTCTTT.

With respect to this clonotype: The junction shows a germline mismatch at one end, possibly a read error. The chain's CDR3 is CASSLSQETKYF. In DNA form, the CDR3 reads TGTGCCAGCAGTTTATCCCAAGAGACCAAGTACTTC. The chain combines TRBV28 with TRBJ2-5; D ambiguous. Germline lookup yields CDR1 MDHEN and CDR2 SYDVKM. This CDR3 is built from 12 residues.

In its sample, this clonotype was seen many times. The rearrangement joins TRBV6-2 or TRBV6-3 to TRBJ1-2; the D gene is possibly TRBD1 (5 bases). The CDR3 is 14 amino acids. V was clipped by 5 bases and J by 8 bases, with 18 bases between them. Looked up from germline, CDR1 is MNHEY and CDR2 is SVGEGT. This CDR3 reads CASSRAGTPGGYTF. The CDR3 DNA reads as TGTGCCAGCAGTCGAGCCGGGACCCCCGGCGGCTACACCTTC.

This clonotype was picked up many times. This chain joins TRBV27 and TRBJ2-1, with 7 bases aligning to TRBD1. From germline, CDR1 is MNHEY and CDR2 SMNVEV (reference sequence). The CDR3 contains 15 residues. The V segment lost 5 bases and the J segment 0 bases; nucleotides outside the gene matches: 4. In DNA form, the CDR3 reads TGTGCCAGCAGTACAGGGGTTAGCTCCTACAATGAGCAGTTCTTC. It yields the protein CASSTGVSSYNEQFF.

The V and J genes are TRBV6-5 and TRBJ2-5; 8 bases are a match to TRBD1. Germline lookup yields CDR1 MNHEY and CDR2 SVGAGI. CDR3 length equals 17 residues. V lost 6 bases and J lost 5; bases outside the gene matches: 17. CDR3 nucleotides: TGTGCCAGCAGGAGAGTATGGACAGGGTGGACAGGGGAGACCCAGTACTTC. It encodes CASRRVWTGWTGETQYF.

This clonotype was counted only a few times. V usage is TRBV12-3 or TRBV12-4 and J usage is TRBJ1-1, with D hard to call. This CDR3 contains 14 residues. V lost 7 bases and J lost 1, with 13 bases in between. This CDR3 reads CASTPLQGNTEAFF. CDR3 nucleotides: TGTGCCAGCACCCCGCTCCAAGGGAACACTGAAGCTTTCTTT.

The genes are TRBV20-1 and TRBJ1-5, with D possibly matching TRBD1 (5 bases). V shed 5 bases and J shed 9 bases, with 17 bases lying between them. Germline V gives CDR1 DFQATT, CDR2 SNEGSKA (reference sequence). This CDR3 has 13 amino acids. The CDR3 reads CSAPDMVVAPQHF. Here the CDR3 DNA reads TGCAGTGCTCCGGACATGGTGGTTGCGCCCCAGCATTTT.

This clonotype was picked up a small number of times. The rearrangement uses TRBV5-4 and TRBJ2-7; D remains unclear. V shed 2 bases and J shed 0 bases, with 9 bases lying between them. The CDR3 sequence is 14 residues long. Germline lookup yields CDR1 SGHNT and CDR2 YYREEE (reference sequence). This CDR3 is CASSLDLSSYEQYF. The CDR3 nucleotides are TGTGCCAGCAGCTTAGATTTGAGCTCCTACGAGCAGTACTTC.

As for this clonotype: A much larger clone sits a single nucleotide away, making a read error possible. This chain joins TRBV7-6 and TRBJ2-3; D is perhaps TRBD1 (6 bases). Germline V gene data show CDR1 as SGHVS and CDR2 as FNYEAQ. This CDR3 has 17 amino acids. The germline V and J ends were trimmed by 0 bases and 1 base, with 14 bases remaining between them. CDR3 DNA: TGTGCCAGCAGCTTAGCGGAGGCAGGGGCCGGCACAGATACGCAGTATTTT. Translated: CASSLAEAGAGTDTQYF.

This chain joins TRBV4-3 and TRBJ2-3, with 9 bases matching TRBD2. This CDR3 is built from 18 residues. Trimming at V came to 0 bases and at J to 2 bases, leaving 9 bases not matched to a gene. Germline V gives CDR1 LGHNA, CDR2 YSLEER. The CDR3 DNA reads as TGCGCCAGCAGCCAAGAAGTAGCGGGAGCCTCTGACACAGATACGCAGTATTTT. Translating it yields CASSQEVAGASDTDTQYF.